This paragraph reports one T cell receptor (beta chain). This record belongs to a study of PD-1 blockade in mismatch repair-deficient tumors. Per germline, CDR1 SGHNT and CDR2 YYREEE (reference sequence). Trimming took 0 bases from V and 5 from J, leaving 12 bases between them. CDR3 length equals 14 residues. Profiled with immunoSEQ multiplex PCR; TCRdb holds only in-frame clones, not every one. Here the sample spans 90,000 to 130,000 clones, around three quarters being singletons. The input for sequencing was peripheral blood, taken roughly 60 weeks after starting pembrolizumab. The sequence came from an adult with mismatch repair-deficient cancer. The chain couples TRBV5-4 to TRBJ2-7; D is ambiguous. The CDR3 reads CASSLDPSRDEQYF. CDR3 sequence (DNA): TGTGCCAGCAGCTTGGATCCTAGTCGGGACGAGCAGTACTTC. The full variable domain, completed using reference TRBV5-4 and TRBJ2-7, is ETGVTQSPTHLIKTRGQQVTLRCSSQSGHNTVSWYQQALGQGPQFIFQYYREEENGRGNFPPRFSGLQFPNYSSELNVNALELDDSALYLCASSLDPSRDEQYFGPGTRLTVT.